What follows describes a single T cell receptor beta chain. This sample is part of a study of blood T cell repertoires in COVID-19. The CDR3 consists of 15 residues. The V end lost 2 bases, the J end lost 9 bases, and 17 bases lay between the germline ends. Germline V lookup: CDR1 ENHRY, CDR2 SYGVKD. Here immunoSEQ multiplex PCR was the method, and the copy in TCRdb shows in-frame clones only, minus some. The sample lists approximately 230,000 clones; roughly 88% were seen once. Sequencing was done on a sample of peripheral blood. This sequence joins TRBV10-3 and TRBJ1-5; D perhaps matches TRBD1 (5 bases). This receptor was taken from a young woman with COVID-19, enrolled during active disease. The CDR3 coding sequence is TGTGCCATCAGTGAGGGGGTCAGGGTTGCGACGCCCCAGCATTTT. This translates into CAISEGVRVATPQHF.